At least ten counts were recorded for the clone carrying this TCR beta chain. The data originate from a study of T cells in Graves' hyperthyroidism and ophthalmopathy. Amplified TCR beta CDR3 regions derived from RNA transcripts. With the HTBI primer set, the TCR CDR3 went through a first round of RT-PCR. TCRdb reprocessed the multiplex PCR reads via MiXCR and lists one record per CDR3 protein. This table holds around 180,000 distinct CDR3 sequences, about 17% found once. The germline V gene encodes CDR1 MGHRA and CDR2 YSYEKL. V was pared by 0 bases and J by 4 bases, with 5 bases of the junction left unmatched. The CDR3 has 15 amino acids.

The clonotype was recovered from a woman aged 45-65 years with Graves' hyperthyroidism. Sequenced input: blood. V gene TRBV4-1 combines with J gene TRBJ2-7; 8 bases line up with TRBD1. In DNA form, the CDR3 reads TGCGCCAGCAGCCAAGACAGGGGGCCTTTTTACGAGCAGTACTTC. Its protein is CASSQDRGPFYEQYF.